The 26 T cell receptor beta chains below all came from one sample that was sequenced in a study of shared clonotypes between healthy human individuals. Method: immunoSEQ multiplex PCR; TCRdb's copy keeps in-frame clones and lacks some. Altogether about 2.1 million clones are present, about 93% being singletons, with the ten largest covering under 2%. Naivety among CD8 cells was defined by CD45RO negativity and positive CCR7 selection, thereby excluding terminally differentiated effector memory CD45RA+ cells. Material: naive CD8+ T cells from PBMCs. The receptor source for this set is a man between 18 and 35 years old in good health. Some clones in this sample may be carry-over from other donors' samples.

This clone occurred once. The rearrangement joins TRBV6-5 to TRBJ2-7; D ambiguous. Trimming took 1 base from V and 1 from J, leaving 8 bases between them. The CDR3 length is 14 residues. Per germline, CDR1 MNHEY and CDR2 SVGAGI. This CDR3 is CASSYLADSYEQYF. Written as DNA, the CDR3 is TGTGCCAGCAGTTACTTAGCCGATTCCTACGAGCAGTACTTC.

The chain links TRBV27 to TRBJ1-2; tentative D call: TRBD1 (5 bases). Germline lookup yields CDR1 MNHEY and CDR2 SMNVEV (reference sequence). This CDR3 contains 14 residues. Trimming stripped 2 bases from V and 8 bases from J, with 15 bases between. This CDR3 is CASSLLPLGGGYTF. In DNA, the CDR3 is TGTGCCAGCAGTTTACTACCCTTGGGGGGGGGCTACACCTTC.

To note about this clone: The sample contains more than one DNA sequence encoding this CDR3. The V call is TRBV9, the J call TRBJ2-5, with TRBD2 matching 7 bases. This CDR3 has 14 residues. Germline CDR1 and CDR2: SGDLS and YYNGEE. The V segment lost 2 bases and the J segment 1 base; nucleotides outside the gene matches: 2. The CDR3 loop is CASSVGRPQETQYF. The CDR3 coding sequence is TGTGCCAGCAGCGTCGGGAGGCCCCAAGAGACCCAGTACTTC.

V gene TRBV27 combines with J gene TRBJ2-1; perhaps TRBD1 as D (6 bases). The CDR3 loop spans 15 amino acids. Trimming took off 4 bases at V and 4 bases at J, with 14 bases between the two ends. The germline gives CDR1 MNHEY, CDR2 SMNVEV (reference sequence). CDR3 in amino acids: CASSSYRDTYNEQFF. CDR3 coding DNA: TGTGCCAGCAGTTCATACCGGGACACATACAATGAGCAGTTCTTC.

The rearrangement links TRBV6-5 to TRBJ2-7; D is possibly TRBD2 (5 bases). The CDR3 totals 13 residues. The V gene lost 6 bases and the J gene lost 3 bases, with 12 bases spanning the gap. Per the germline V gene, CDR1 is MNHEY and CDR2 is SVGAGI. CDR3 sequence reads: CASRESGDYEQYF. CDR3 nucleotide sequence: TGTGCCAGCAGGGAATCCGGGGACTACGAGCAGTACTTC.

V usage is TRBV16 and J usage is TRBJ2-1; D not resolved. CDR3 length: 16 amino acids. Per germline, CDR1 KGHSY and CDR2 FQNENV. V gave up 0 bases and J gave up 0 bases, with 9 bases separating them. CDR3 DNA: TGTGCCAGCAGCCAATCAGGGTTTACCTCCTACAATGAGCAGTTCTTC. This codes for CASSQSGFTSYNEQFF.

The genes are TRBV4-3 and TRBJ2-2, with D uncertain. The CDR3 runs to 15 residues. Germline V gives CDR1 LGHNA, CDR2 YSLEER. Trimming stripped 0 bases from V and 6 bases from J, with 11 bases between. The CDR3 region is CASSQDTTFSGELFF. CDR3 DNA: TGCGCCAGCAGCCAAGACACCACTTTTTCCGGGGAGCTGTTTTTT.

The chain couples TRBV27 to TRBJ2-3; D may correspond to TRBD1 or TRBD2 (5 bases each). In germline, CDR1 is MNHEY, CDR2 SMNVEV (reference sequence). The CDR3 runs 15 residues. V lost 4 bases and J 2 bases, leaving 13 bases between the germline ends. The DNA of the CDR3 is TGTGCCAGCAGTTCTCGGGGCATCAACACAGATACGCAGTATTTT. Its protein product is CASSSRGINTDTQYF.

This rearrangement joins TRBV7-6 to TRBJ1-5; D may be TRBD1 (5 bases). Germline V gene lookup returns CDR1 SGHVS and CDR2 FNYEAQ. The length of the CDR3 is 18 residues. V dropped 1 base and J dropped 0 bases, with 16 bases sitting between them. CDR3 nucleotide sequence: TGTGCCAGCAGCTTAGGGGGGGGAGGTATCTATAGCAATCAGCCCCAGCATTTT. Protein product: CASSLGGGGIYSNQPQHF. Complete variable domain (other parts from reference TRBV7-6 and TRBJ1-5): GAGVSQSPRYKVTKRGQDVALRCDPISGHVSLYWYRQALGQGPEFLTYFNYEAQQDKSGLPNDRFSAERPEGSISTLTIQRTEQRDSAMYRCASSLGGGGIYSNQPQHFGDGTRLSIL.

This clone has only one observation. J is TRBJ2-6 and V is TRBV30; D is ambiguous. V was shortened by 5 bases and J by 0 bases, with 8 bases between the two germline ends. Germline V lookup: CDR1 GTSNPN, CDR2 SVGIG (reference sequence). The CDR3 covers 14 residues. The CDR3 DNA reads TGTGCCTGGGGAGACGGCTCTGGGGCCAACGTCCTGACTTTC. Encoded protein: CAWGDGSGANVLTF.

To note about this clone: Other DNA sequences from this sample encode an identical CDR3 as well. The chain combines TRBV7-9 with TRBJ2-7; D gene unclear. V lost 5 bases, J lost 2 bases, and 10 bases lay in between. The CDR3 spans 13 residues. Germline CDR1 SEHNR, CDR2 FQNEAQ (reference sequence). CDR3 coding DNA: TGTGCCAGCAGCCCCCCAGCAACCTACGAGCAGTACTTC. It encodes CASSPPATYEQYF. Filled out from reference TRBV7-9 and TRBJ2-7, the complete variable domain reads DTGVSQNPRHKITKRGQNVTFRCDPISEHNRLYWYRQTLGQGPEFLTYFQNEAQLEKSRLLSDRFSAERPKGSFSTLEIQRTEQGDSAMYLCASSPPATYEQYFGPGTRLTVT.

This chain uses TRBV10-3 with TRBJ2-7; 13 nucleotides match TRBD2. The CDR3 length is 16 residues. Per the germline V gene, CDR1 is ENHRY and CDR2 is SYGVKD. V dropped 4 bases and J dropped 6; count of bases not matched to a gene: 9. DNA of the CDR3: TGTGCCATCAGTGCCAAATTAGGACTAGCGGGAGCCGAGCAGTACTTC. Translation gives CAISAKLGLAGAEQYF.

There are a few counts of this clone. V usage is TRBV6-6 and J usage is TRBJ1-5, with D unclear. The CDR3 consists of 14 residues. Trimming pared 4 bases from V and 2 bases from J, leaving 9 bases between. Germline V gene data show CDR1 as MNHNY and CDR2 as SVGAGI (reference sequence). The DNA of the CDR3 is TGTGCCAGCAGTTTAGGACGGGGCAATCAGCCCCAGCATTTT. This sequence encodes CASSLGRGNQPQHF.

As for this clone: This sample includes further DNA sequences coding for the same CDR3. This sequence joins TRBV30 and TRBJ1-1; D uncertain. Germline CDR1 and CDR2: GTSNPN and SVGIG (reference sequence). The CDR3 has 13 residues. V shed 0 bases and J shed 5 bases, with 10 bases lying between them. This chain's CDR3 is CAWSVPRDTEAFF. CDR3 in DNA: TGTGCCTGGAGTGTCCCGAGGGATACTGAAGCTTTCTTT.

The rearrangement joins TRBV27 to TRBJ2-4; 7 bases are shared with TRBD2. The CDR3 runs 15 residues. V lost 4 bases to trimming and J lost 3 bases; unmatched junction nucleotides: 6. The germline CDR1 and CDR2 sequences are MNHEY and SMNVEV (reference sequence). CDR3 amino acids: CASSSLGGDKNIQYF. CDR3 in DNA: TGTGCCAGCAGTTCCTTGGGAGGGGACAAAAACATTCAGTACTTC.

J is TRBJ1-2 and V is TRBV27; D may be TRBD1 (5 bases). Looked up from germline, CDR1 is MNHEY and CDR2 is SMNVEV (reference sequence). CDR3 length: 14 residues. Trimming left V 5 bases short and J 7 bases short, with 17 bases between. The chain's CDR3 is CASSPNQGAAGYTF. Here the CDR3 DNA reads TGTGCCAGCAGTCCCAACCAGGGCGCAGCTGGCTACACCTTC.

CDR3 DNA sequence: TGTGCCAGCAGCCTCGTGGGGGGGAACTACGAGCAGTACTTC. This translates into CASSLVGGNYEQYF. This chain links TRBV11-2 with TRBJ2-7, with 7 bases aligning to TRBD2. The J segment lost 3 bases and the V segment lost 5 bases, leaving 7 bases of the junction unmatched. Germline lookup yields CDR1 SGHAT and CDR2 FQNNGV. The CDR3 loop spans 14 amino acids.

The chain links TRBV28 to TRBJ1-5; D perhaps matches TRBD1 (5 bases). CDR1 MDHEN and CDR2 SYDVKM come from the germline V gene. The CDR3 has 17 amino acids. V was clipped by 7 bases and J by 2 bases, with 21 bases between them. CDR3: CASNPEGWREGNQPQHF. CDR3 nucleotide sequence: TGTGCCAGCAACCCCGAGGGGTGGAGGGAAGGCAATCAGCCCCAGCATTTT.

This chain uses TRBV7-6 with TRBJ1-1, with D perhaps matching TRBD1 (5 bases). The CDR3 extends over 13 amino acids. The germline V and J ends were trimmed by 4 bases and 1 base, with 7 bases remaining between them. CDR1 and CDR2 from the germline V gene are SGHVS and FNYEAQ. The CDR3 protein is CASSSRENTEAFF. The DNA for the CDR3 is TGTGCCAGCAGCTCCAGGGAGAACACTGAAGCTTTCTTT.

The rearrangement uses TRBV5-6 and TRBJ2-1, with 9 bases lining up with TRBD1. The CDR3 sequence is 14 residues long. V shed 4 bases, J shed 6 bases, and the junction held 5 bases outside the gene matches. CDR1 SGHDT and CDR2 YYEEEE come from the germline V gene. The CDR3, as DNA: TGTGCCAGCAGCACAGGGGGCGTCATCAATGAGCAGTTCTTC. This gives the protein CASSTGGVINEQFF.

This chain links TRBV19 with TRBJ2-1; the D is unclear. With 6 bases removed from V and 7 bases from J, the gap between germline ends came to 16 bases. CDR3 length: 14 amino acids. In germline, CDR1 is LNHDA, CDR2 SQIVND (reference sequence). CDR3 sequence: CASRGLLSRNEQFF. In DNA, the CDR3 is TGTGCCAGTAGGGGCCTTCTCAGTCGGAATGAGCAGTTCTTC.

The V and J genes are TRBV11-2 and TRBJ2-7; D gene unclear. Germline V CDR1 and CDR2: SGHAT, FQNNGV. This CDR3 has 15 amino acids. V lost 0 bases and J 2 bases, leaving 11 bases between the germline ends. CDR3 sequence: CASSLEPAPTYEQYF. DNA for the CDR3: TGTGCCAGCAGCTTAGAACCAGCACCCACCTACGAGCAGTACTTC.

The rearrangement joins TRBV19 to TRBJ1-4; D is perhaps TRBD1 (5 bases). Germline assignment: CDR1 LNHDA and CDR2 SQIVND (reference sequence). V lost 3 bases to trimming and J lost 8 bases, with 16 bases between them. This CDR3 is built from 15 residues. CDR3 amino acids: CASSMGPRVTEKLFF. The CDR3 bases are TGTGCCAGTAGTATGGGGCCGCGGGTCACGGAAAAACTGTTTTTT.

The CDR3 nucleotides are TGTGCCAGCAGCTTAGCTCGCCCTGGCGGAGGGAGAGAGACCCAGTACTTC. It translates to CASSLARPGGGRETQYF. This chain joins TRBV11-2 and TRBJ2-5; maybe TRBD2 (6 bases). Trimming took 1 base from V and 4 from J, leaving 19 bases between them. This CDR3 spans 17 amino acids. Germline V lookup: CDR1 SGHAT, CDR2 FQNNGV. Drawing the rest from reference TRBV11-2 and TRBJ2-5, the complete variable domain is EAGVAQSPRYKIIEKRQSVAFWCNPISGHATLYWYQQILGQGPKLLIQFQNNGVVDDSQLPKDRFSAERLKGVDSTLKIQPAKLEDSAVYLCASSLARPGGGRETQYFGPGTRLLVL.

Concerning this clone: The sample contains more than one DNA sequence encoding this CDR3. The chain combines TRBV7-9 with TRBJ1-1; D unresolved. The germline V and J ends were trimmed by 6 bases and 2 bases, with 10 bases remaining between them. The CDR3 contains 13 residues. Looked up from germline, CDR1 is SEHNR and CDR2 is FQNEAQ (reference sequence). The CDR3 DNA is TGTGCCAGCAGTCACTCCGAAAACACTGAAGCTTTCTTT. Amino acids: CASSHSENTEAFF.

The genes are TRBV28 and TRBJ1-1; D ambiguous. Trimming stripped 5 bases from V and 3 bases from J, with 10 bases between. The CDR3 covers 13 residues. Germline CDR1 and CDR2: MDHEN and SYDVKM. As DNA, the CDR3 is TGTGCCAGCAGTCCCGGGTGGGACACTGAAGCTTTCTTT. Its translation is CASSPGWDTEAFF.